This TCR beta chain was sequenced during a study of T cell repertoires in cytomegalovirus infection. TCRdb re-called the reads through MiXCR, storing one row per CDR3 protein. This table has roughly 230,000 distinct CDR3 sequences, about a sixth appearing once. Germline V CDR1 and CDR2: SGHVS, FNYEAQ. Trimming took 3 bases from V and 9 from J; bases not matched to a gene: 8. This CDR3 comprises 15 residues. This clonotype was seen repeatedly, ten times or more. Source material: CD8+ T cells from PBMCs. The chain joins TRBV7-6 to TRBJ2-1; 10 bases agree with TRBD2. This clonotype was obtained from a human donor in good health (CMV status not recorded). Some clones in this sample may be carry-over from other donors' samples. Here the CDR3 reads CASSFSGGPGGEQFF. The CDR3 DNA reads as TGTGCCAGCAGCTTTAGCGGGGGGCCGGGAGGTGAGCAGTTCTTC.